This T cell receptor (beta chain) was observed in a study of shared clonotypes between healthy human individuals (dated by TCRdb to about 2020). With respect to the entire study: A few men and a couple of women, aged 18 to 49 years, made up the cohort. For each donor, CD4 naive and CD4 memory were each given three plates, CD8 naive was given two plates, and CD8 memory was given one plate. To estimate repertoire size and how much clonotypes are shared between individuals, the study performed deep sequencing of blood TCR repertoires from a few healthy adults. To increase sequencing depth and limit assay-specific biases, different laboratories used diverse techniques to prepare libraries and sequence TCR repertoires. Per donor, leukapheresis produced somewhere between about 0.8 and 9.5 billion PBMCs. Broader findings and caveats from the paper: Sharing across several donors was observed for around 5% of naive CD4, over 3% of naive CD8, around 2.5% of memory CD4, and about 0.38% of memory CD8 clonotypes. Sampling was restricted to blood, and TCR repertoires in tissue are likely to differ from TCR repertoires in blood. Rarefaction of sorted-subset datasets indicated incomplete sequencing despite the large sequencing depth. Because the study included a small number of donors, the genetic and exposure-history diversity represented was limited. Larger estimated clonotype richness was generally found for naive subsets than for memory subsets. Higher generation probabilities were observed for clonotypes shared by all four sorted-subset donors than for non-shared clonotypes. Pairwise subsampling led to the expectation that sequencing depth would affect the degree of clonotype sharing among donors.

The CDR3 spans 14 residues, from the cysteine through the phenylalanine. Only CDR3 DNA remains: 42 bases, in frame from the first base. V lost 5 bases and J lost 1 base; the stretch between them is 8 bases long. Reading the germline V gene gives CDR1 SNHLY and CDR2 FYNNEI. Using the deep immunoSEQ assay, multiplex PCR amplified TCR CDR3 regions from genomic DNA. Extracted genomic DNA from each cell subset was distributed evenly across all wells of several immunoSEQ 96-well plates, and each plate was treated as a replicate. For sorted subsets, around 200 ng genomic DNA, equal to 30,000 to 35,000 T cell genomes, was loaded into each replicate PCR. Purified libraries were measured with a Qubit 3.0 fluorometer, size-checked on a Bioanalyzer 2100, and measured again with the KAPA Library Quantification kit. Every immunoSEQ 96-well plate was sequenced on a dedicated single-read 150-cycle Illumina NextSeq 550 flow cell. Per the source publication's procedure: The immunoSEQ output contained only junctional sequences without quality scores, so filtering could not match that applied to full-length reads. To assign V/J genes and CDR3, sequences were annotated using PyIR, a Python wrapper for IgBLAST v1.9, with IMGT germline references. Reads with weak V/J assignments (E-value above 1e-6), missing CDR3, stop codons, out-of-frame junctions, or ambiguous translated residues were removed. V3J clonotypes were defined by identical inferred V gene, J gene, and CDR3 amino acid sequence. Percentage overlap between repertoires was computed as shared unique clonotypes divided by the size of the smaller repertoire. Richness of each repertoire was evaluated using RTK rarefaction, the Chao1 estimator, and Recon v2.1 estimates of unobserved clonotypes. For all TCRbeta clonotypes obtained by the gDNA method from several donors, generation probabilities were computed with OLGA. Imported from immuneACCESS, the table was reduced by TCRdb to in-frame sequences with V and J called. These copies leave out some clones; in studies compared against another copy, an unresolved V gene accounts for under half, and the cause of the remainder is not known. That table is the source of V, J and clone size, and D and trimming were worked out from the DNA. For this sample there are around 700,000 clones; roughly 70% appear just once. In total, the top ten clones hold about 1.7% of the sample.

Donors were healthy HIV-negative adults with no recently reported acute infections or vaccinations. Every donor was a Caucasian adult residing in Nashville, Tennessee, USA. CD4+ T cells were enriched by magnetic negative selection; naive cells were then positively selected on CD45RA, and the negative fraction formed the memory subset. Blood was obtained by leukapheresis, after which PBMCs were separated by Ficoll-Histopaque density gradient centrifugation and cryopreserved in liquid nitrogen vapor phase. Purity and quantity of every magnetically sorted T cell population were checked by analytical flow cytometry. Genomic DNA was isolated from every sorted fraction and measured by UV absorbance on a Nanodrop 2000c. About this clone itself: No antigen is known for it. One base away there is no much larger clone; base qualities are not given.

The sequence derives from a woman younger than 45 in good health. In this chain, TRBV2 is recombined with TRBJ1-4, with the D segment identity uncertain. The specimen sequenced was memory CD4+ T cells sorted from blood. What the cell subset or site label conveys for this sample: CD45RA-negative fraction. The DNA sequence follows: TGTGCCAGCAGTTCACACGAAACTAATGAAAAACTGTTTTTT. Translation gives CASSSHETNEKLFF. When the CDR3 is completed using the reference TRBV2 and TRBJ1-4 genes on either side, the full variable domain is EPEVTQTPSHQVTQMGQEVILRCVPISNHLYFYWYRQILGQKVEFLVSFYNNEISEKSEIFDDQFSVERPDGSNFTLKIRSTKLEDSAMYFCASSSHETNEKLFFGSGTQLSVL.